A selection of T cell receptor beta chains follows, all from one sample in a study of blood T cell repertoires in COVID-19. Profiled with immunoSEQ multiplex PCR; TCRdb holds only in-frame clones, not every one. The sample holds 200,000 to 250,000 clones, approximately 78% seen once. The sample comprised peripheral blood. The source of these receptors is a woman in her 40s with acute or convalescent COVID-19. Both conserved end residues are part of each CDR3. The order of the fields is J gene, V gene, D gene, clone size, CDR3 DNA, CDR3 protein. A D gene is named only where the DNA matches it firmly. Rows may omit the clone size; those that give it use once, few, many or a size class.

>TRBJ2-6|TRBV11-2|.|.
TGTGCCAGCAGCTTAGATTTCAGGGCAGGGGTTACAGGGGCCAACGTCCTGACTTTC
CASSLDFRAGVTGANVLTF
>TRBJ1-1|TRBV29-1|.|.
TGCAGCGTTAGGAGAAAGCAAAAGAACACTGAAGCTTTCTTT
CSVRRKQKNTEAFF
>TRBJ2-1|TRBV5-1|.|.
TGCGCCAGCAGCTTGAGAGGTCCTGAGCAGTTCTTC
CASSLRGPEQFF
>TRBJ1-1|TRBV12-3/TRBV12-4|.|once
TGTGCCAGCATCCCGACGGGCGGGACTGAAGCTTTCTTT
CASIPTGGTEAFF
>TRBJ2-7|TRBV4-1|.|.
TGCGCCAGCAGCCAAGAAAGCGTCCGGCAGGGCCCCTACGAGCAGTACTTC
CASSQESVRQGPYEQYF
>TRBJ2-5|TRBV7-9|TRBD2|.
TGTGCCAGCAGCTTAGGAGGTAGCGGGAGAATATGGGAGACCCAGTACTTC
CASSLGGSGRIWETQYF
>TRBJ1-2|TRBV19|.|few
TGTGCCAGTAGTATTCCCGAACAGGGTCTTGGCTATGGCTACACCTTC
CASSIPEQGLGYGYTF
>TRBJ1-2|TRBV21-1|.|.
TGTGCCAGCAGCAAAGAAGGGGGCGGCTACACCTTC
CASSKEGGGYTF
>TRBJ1-5|TRBV7-2|.|.
TGTGCCAGCAGCTTAGTGCACAGGATTAGCAATCAGCCCCAGCATTTT
CASSLVHRISNQPQHF
>TRBJ2-7|TRBV5-4|.|.
TGTGCCAGCAGCTTGGAGAGCGGGCGCTCCTACGAGCAGTACTTC
CASSLESGRSYEQYF
>TRBJ1-1|TRBV5-6|.|.
TGTGCCAGCAGCTTGTTCGGGGATGAAGCTTTCTTT
CASSLFGDEAFF
>TRBJ1-5|TRBV6-5|TRBD1|.
TGTGCCAGCAGGGACAGGGGATATCAGCCCCAGCATTTT
CASRDRGYQPQHF
>TRBJ2-1|TRBV27|TRBD2|.
TGTGCCAGCACCACAAGGCCTAGCGGGCCTAGCTCCTACAATGAGCAGTTCTTC
CASTTRPSGPSSYNEQFF
>TRBJ2-3|TRBV9|TRBD2|few
TGTGCCAGCAGCGTTAAAGCGGGGGTCCCGGCTACGCAGTATTTT
CASSVKAGVPATQYF
>TRBJ1-2|TRBV5-4|TRBD1|few
TGTGCCAGCAGCTTAGGGGACAGTCTAAGGTACACCTTC
CASSLGDSLRYTF
>TRBJ2-3|TRBV6-4|TRBD1|.
TGTGCCAGCAGTGACGGACAGGGTGGGGATACGCAGTATTTT
CASSDGQGGDTQYF
>TRBJ1-5|TRBV6-6|.|.
TGTGCCTCCCTAAACAATGGGCAGATTAGCAATCAGCCCCAGCATTTT
CASLNNGQISNQPQHF
>TRBJ2-3|TRBV9|.|.
TGTGCCAGCAGCCTAGGGCCCGGGGATACGCAGTATTTT
CASSLGPGDTQYF
>TRBJ1-5|TRBV6-2/TRBV6-3|.|.
TGTGCCAGCAGCCCCCCTCGGAGCAATCAGCCCCAGCATTTT
CASSPPRSNQPQHF
>TRBJ2-6|TRBV11-2|TRBD1|once
TGTGCCAGCAGCTTATATCCCCGGACAGGTTACTCTGGGGCCAACGTCCTGACTTTC
CASSLYPRTGYSGANVLTF
>TRBJ1-2|TRBV10-2|TRBD1|.
TGCGCCAGCAGTGAGTGGCAGGGGGCGGCGGATGGCTACACCTTC
CASSEWQGAADGYTF
>TRBJ2-2|TRBV6-2/TRBV6-3|.|.
TGTGCCAGCAGTTACTTCGGGGGCGGGGAGCTGTTTTTT
CASSYFGGGELFF
>TRBJ1-1|TRBV27|TRBD1|.
TGTGCCAGCAGCCAAGGGGGGCAGGGGGCGCGAACTGAAGCTTTCTTT
CASSQGGQGARTEAFF
>TRBJ2-1|TRBV6-4|TRBD2|.
TGTGCCAGCAGTGTAGTCCCGGGACTAATGAATGAGCAGTTCTTC
CASSVVPGLMNEQFF
>TRBJ1-6|TRBV7-9|.|few
TGTGCCAGCATGACCGGGACTGATAATTCACCCCTCCACTTT
CASMTGTDNSPLHF
>TRBJ2-7|TRBV20-1|.|.
TGCAGTGCTAGTGCGGGGTTTACCTACGAGCAGTACTTC
CSASAGFTYEQYF
>TRBJ2-3|TRBV24-1|.|.
TGTGCCACCAGTCCTAGCCAAGGCACAGATACGCAGTATTTT
CATSPSQGTDTQYF
>TRBJ1-1|TRBV19|.|.
TGTGCCACTAAGCTTTCAGGGACTGAAGCTTTCTTT
CATKLSGTEAFF
>TRBJ1-1|TRBV29-1|TRBD1|.
TGCAGCGTCGGACAGGTCAAAGGCACTGAAGCTTTCTTT
CSVGQVKGTEAFF
>TRBJ1-2|TRBV29-1|.|.
TGCAGCGTTGATGACAACAGGGTTTACACCTTC
CSVDDNRVYTF
>TRBJ2-2|TRBV10-1|TRBD2|.
TGCGCCAGCACCGTGCGGGAGAGGGGTACCGGGGAGCTGTTTTTT
CASTVRERGTGELFF
>TRBJ1-1|TRBV19|.|.
TGTGCCAGTAGTGTAGGACAGAGAATGAACACTGAAGCTTTCTTT
CASSVGQRMNTEAFF
>TRBJ2-5|TRBV3-1/TRBV3-2|TRBD2|.
TGTGCCAGCAGTCCCGGGACTAGCGGGAGGAAGACCCAGTACTTC
CASSPGTSGRKTQYF
>TRBJ1-4|TRBV29-1|.|.
TGCAGCGTTGTGGCCCACGGGGAAAAACTGTTTTTT
CSVVAHGEKLFF
>TRBJ2-7|TRBV3-1/TRBV3-2|.|.
TGTGCCAGCAGCCAAGATCTGAACGGGAGATCCTACGAGCAGTACTTC
CASSQDLNGRSYEQYF
>TRBJ2-2|TRBV5-1|TRBD2|.
TGCGCCAGCAGCTCTATTCGGACTAGCGGGAGCCACTTCCCCGGGGAGCTGTTTTTT
CASSSIRTSGSHFPGELFF
>TRBJ1-3|TRBV25-1|.|few
TGTGCCAGCAGTCTAGGGGCAGGGATCGGAAACACCATATATTTT
CASSLGAGIGNTIYF
>TRBJ1-5|TRBV2|.|.
TGTGCCAGCAGTGAATGGGGCGCAAGAAGCAATCAGCCCCAGCATTTT
CASSEWGARSNQPQHF
>TRBJ1-2|TRBV4-1|.|.
TGCGCCAGCAGCCAAGCTCTAACTCCTAACTATGGCTACACCTTC
CASSQALTPNYGYTF
>TRBJ2-7|TRBV19|.|.
TGTGCCAGTAGTAGGGAGATCTCCTACGAGCAGTACTTC
CASSREISYEQYF
>TRBJ1-5|TRBV6-6|.|.
TGTGCCAGCAACTATGGAGACAATCAGCCCCAGCATTTT
CASNYGDNQPQHF
>TRBJ2-4|TRBV6-5|.|.
TGTGCCAGCAGTTACAGTCGAGGCGCCAAAAACATTCAGTACTTC
CASSYSRGAKNIQYF
>TRBJ1-4|TRBV7-6|TRBD1|.
TGTGCCAGCAGCTTAGGTTATACACAGGGGGCGGGAGAAAAACTGTTTTTT
CASSLGYTQGAGEKLFF
>TRBJ2-2|TRBV6-6|.|few
TGTGCCAGCAGGCACTCGAACACCGGGGAGCTGTTTTTT
CASRHSNTGELFF
>TRBJ2-6|TRBV5-5|.|.
TGTGCCAGCAGCTTGAGCCCCTCTGGGGCCAACGTCCTGACTTTC
CASSLSPSGANVLTF
>TRBJ2-1|TRBV6-1|.|.
TGTGCCAGCAGTGAAGCGCTAGCCCGCAATGAGCAGTTCTTC
CASSEALARNEQFF
>TRBJ1-5|TRBV5-6|.|.
TGTGCCAGCAGCCAAGAGGGGAGGCGTAGCAATCAGCCCCAGCATTTT
CASSQEGRRSNQPQHF
>TRBJ1-2|TRBV13|.|.
TGTGCCAGCAGCTTAGGGCGGAACTATGGCTACACCTTC
CASSLGRNYGYTF
>TRBJ1-1|TRBV2|TRBD1|few
TGTGCCAGCAGTGAACAGACAGGGGAAATCACTGAAGCTTTCTTT
CASSEQTGEITEAFF
>TRBJ2-7|TRBV12-2|.|.
TGTGCAAGTCGCTTAGGTTGGTGGGCAGGGGTACTCCACGAGCAGTACTTC
CASRLGWWAGVLHEQYF